This entry lists 27 T cell receptor beta chains sequenced from one sample in a study of T-cell reconstitution after alpha-beta-depleted transplantation in children. Preparation of the TCRbeta library used unique molecular identifiers. TCRdb analysed the PCR reads with MiXCR anew, one entry per CDR3 protein. The sample has 300,000 to 400,000 distinct CDR3 sequences, 13% seen once. The sequencing used PBMCs, collected from the stem cell graft. These TCRs come from a human donor who donated a stem cell graft to a child with Fanconi anemia.

This chain uses TRBV10-1 with TRBJ1-1; D remains ambiguous. Looked up from germline, CDR1 is WNHNN and CDR2 is SYGVQD (reference sequence). The length of the CDR3 is 15 residues. V lost 9 bases to trimming and J lost 1 base, with 18 bases between them. CDR3: CARPTQIGANTEAFF. As DNA, the CDR3 is TGCGCCAGGCCGACCCAGATTGGTGCGAACACTGAAGCTTTCTTT.

As concerns this clonotype: The CDR3 end shows no conserved phenylalanine or tryptophan, and so a read error is likely. The chain employs TRBV12-3 or TRBV12-4 and TRBJ1-1; the D gene is possibly TRBD1 (6 bases). V lost 8 bases and J 1 base, leaving 20 bases between the germline ends. This CDR3 comprises 16 residues. Here the CDR3 reads CASGNYLRGSNTEAFV. Here the CDR3 DNA reads TGTGCCAGCGGCAACTACCTCAGGGGTTCGAACACTGAAGCTTTCGTT.

A note on this clonotype: Just one base apart from a much larger clone, this may be a read error. This sequence joins TRBV2 and TRBJ2-3; D is unclear. CDR1 is SNHLY and CDR2 is FYNNEI in the germline V gene. V was cut by 6 bases and J by 3 bases, with 4 bases left in between. This CDR3 contains 11 residues. Here the CDR3 reads CASRITDTQYF. CDR3 DNA sequence: TGTGCCAGCAGAATTACAGATACGCAGTATTTT.

The J gene is TRBJ2-1, the V gene TRBV7-9, with 7 bases matching TRBD1. Germline V CDR1 and CDR2: SEHNR, FQNEAQ (reference sequence). The CDR3 loop spans 15 amino acids. After removal of 5 bases from V and 8 bases from J, the junction contained 12 bases not matched to a gene. Here the CDR3 reads CASSGGQWASDEQFF. The CDR3 bases are TGTGCCAGCAGCGGGGGACAGTGGGCCTCGGATGAGCAGTTCTTC.

This clonotype was detected a few times. The CDR3 here is CASSQDPETSLFF. The DNA for the CDR3 is TGTGCCAGCAGCCAAGATCCCGAGACGTCCTTGTTCTTC. This chain uses TRBV4-2 with TRBJ2-1; no firm D call. CDR1 and CDR2 from the germline V gene are LGHNA and YNFKEQ. The V and J ends lost 0 bases and 15 bases respectively, with 15 bases between them. The CDR3 has 13 amino acids.

The chain couples TRBV12-3 or TRBV12-4 to TRBJ2-7; D is perhaps TRBD1 (5 bases). This CDR3 region has 14 residues. Trimming pared 3 bases from V and 5 bases from J, leaving 14 bases between. The CDR3 sequence is CASSFRQGFNEQYF. CDR3 coding DNA: TGTGCCAGCAGTTTCCGCCAGGGTTTCAACGAGCAGTACTTC.

In this sample, this clonotype turned up a few times. V usage is TRBV5-1 and J usage is TRBJ1-6, with 7 bases lining up with TRBD1. J gave up 11 bases and V 4 bases, and 9 bases lay outside the gene matches. This CDR3 is 14 amino acids long. CDR1 and CDR2 (germline): SGHRS, YFSETQ. CDR3 sequence (DNA): TGCGCCAGCAGCCCTCAGGGGGATGGGGCACCCCTCCACTTT. Amino acids: CASSPQGDGAPLHF.

The chain is built from TRBV11-1 and TRBJ2-1; 9 nucleotides agree with TRBD2. The length of the CDR3 is 18 residues. Germline lookup yields CDR1 SGHAT and CDR2 FQDESV (reference sequence). V was pared by 3 bases and J by 0 bases, with 9 bases of the junction left unmatched. The CDR3 is CASSLTRAGGPSYNEQFF. Here the CDR3 DNA reads TGTGCCAGCAGCTTGACGAGGGCGGGGGGGCCCTCCTACAATGAGCAGTTCTTC.

This clonotype was detected a few times. CDR3 coding DNA: TGTGCCCGCCCGCAAAGCAGCAATCAGCCCCAGCATTTT. Translated: CARPQSSNQPQHF. The chain couples TRBV24-1 to TRBJ1-5; D is undetermined. This CDR3 spans 13 amino acids. Germline V CDR1 and CDR2: KGHDR, SFDVKD. Trimming took off 12 bases at V and 1 base at J, with 12 bases between the two ends.

The V gene is TRBV29-1, the J gene TRBJ2-3, with a possible D match to TRBD1 (7 bases). The CDR3 spans 13 residues. Germline CDR1 SQVTM, CDR2 ANQGSEA. Trimming cost V 7 bases and J 4 bases, with 15 bases left between them. Written as DNA, the CDR3 is TGCAGCGCACAACAGGGGAGGTCAGATACGCAGTATTTT. Its translation is CSAQQGRSDTQYF.

This clonotype was observed many times. The V gene is TRBV27, the J gene TRBJ2-1, with 7 bases matching TRBD1. The length of the CDR3 is 15 residues. The junction had 8 bases not matched to a gene; V was cut back by 6 bases and J by 3 bases. Germline V lookup: CDR1 MNHEY, CDR2 SMNVEV (reference sequence). The CDR3, as DNA: TGTGCCAGCAGCCTACAGGGGAATCTCTACAATGAGCAGTTCTTC. This gives the protein CASSLQGNLYNEQFF.

This clonotype was seen ten or more times. The V call is TRBV18, the J call TRBJ1-2; no clear D. This CDR3 has 15 amino acids. Germline CDR1 reads KGHSH; CDR2 reads LQKENI. The V and J ends lost 0 bases and 1 base respectively, with 9 bases between them. The CDR3 nucleotides are TGTGCCAGCTCACCACCGGCAGGTCATAACTATGGCTACACCTTC. This sequence encodes CASSPPAGHNYGYTF.

This clonotype was seen repeatedly, ten times or more. The V and J genes are TRBV10-3 and TRBJ1-1; D gene ambiguous. Germline V gene lookup returns CDR1 ENHRY and CDR2 SYGVKD. V was trimmed by 2 bases and J by 1 base, leaving 8 bases between them. This CDR3 has 14 residues. The DNA for the CDR3 is TGTGCCATCAGTGAGATAGCAGGGAACACTGAAGCTTTCTTT. Translated, it gives CAISEIAGNTEAFF.

This chain connects TRBV7-2 to TRBJ2-5; TRBD1 might be the D (5 bases). The CDR3 has 15 residues. The V gene's germline CDR1 is SGHTA and CDR2 FQGNSA. Trimming took off 2 bases at V and 7 bases at J, with 17 bases between the two ends. In DNA form, the CDR3 reads TGTGCCAGCAGCTTACAGGGATCGGTTGTTGGGACCCAGTACTTC. Protein: CASSLQGSVVGTQYF.

This clonotype was seen repeatedly, ten times or more. The chain couples TRBV12-3 or TRBV12-4 to TRBJ1-1; D remains unclear. This CDR3 is 13 amino acids long. The germline V and J ends were trimmed by 5 bases and 0 bases, with 7 bases remaining between them. The CDR3 bases are TGTGCCAGCAGTCGGAATATGAACACTGAAGCTTTCTTT. It encodes CASSRNMNTEAFF.

The chain combines TRBV6-1 with TRBJ2-5; D remains ambiguous. The CDR3 runs 12 residues. V lost 2 bases, J lost 3 bases, and 4 bases lay in between. Germline assignment: CDR1 MNHNS and CDR2 SASEGT. CDR3 loop: CASSEREETQYF. The CDR3, as DNA: TGTGCCAGCAGTGAAAGGGAAGAGACCCAGTACTTC.

This clonotype has ten or more counts. The chain joins TRBV7-2 to TRBJ2-1, with D maybe TRBD1 (6 bases). V shed 1 base and J shed 2 bases, with 9 bases lying between them. CDR1 is SGHTA, CDR2 FQGNSA, per germline. The CDR3 covers 15 residues. The CDR3 DNA reads TGTGCCAGCAGCTTAGACAGGGTCGCCTACAATGAGCAGTTCTTC. Protein: CASSLDRVAYNEQFF.

The chain uses TRBV7-9 and TRBJ1-2; D unresolved. Trimming cost V 1 base and J 8 bases, with 8 bases left between them. In germline, CDR1 is SEHNR, CDR2 FQNEAQ (reference sequence). This CDR3 region has 12 residues. The CDR3 here is CASSLDQYGYTF. As DNA, the CDR3 is TGTGCCAGCAGCTTAGATCAGTACGGCTACACCTTC.

For this clonotype: The germline gene is not matched at one end of the junction; a read error may be the cause. This chain connects TRBV11-2 to TRBJ1-1, with D perhaps matching TRBD1 (6 bases). There are 13 residues in the CDR3. CDR1 SGHAT and CDR2 FQNNGV come from the germline V gene. In nucleotides, the CDR3 is TGTGCCAGCAGCACTCAGGGGAACGCTGAAGCTTTCTTT. Amino acid sequence: CASSTQGNAEAFF.

This clonotype was recorded a few times. J is TRBJ1-1 and V is TRBV12-3 or TRBV12-4; 8 bases align to TRBD1. V gave up 5 bases and J gave up 1 base; unmatched junction bases: 9. This CDR3 has 16 amino acids. The CDR3 DNA reads TGTGCCAGCAGTCCTGACAGGGGAAGGGCGAACACTGAAGCTTTCTTT. It specifies CASSPDRGRANTEAFF.

This clonotype was found a few times. V usage is TRBV9 and J usage is TRBJ2-5; a possible D gene is TRBD1 (5 bases). The CDR3 covers 14 residues. Looked up from germline, CDR1 is SGDLS and CDR2 is YYNGEE. V was cut by 0 bases and J by 4 bases, with 10 bases left in between. In DNA form, the CDR3 reads TGTGCCAGCAGCGTAGACTGGGGCGGAGAGACCCAGTACTTC. Amino acid sequence: CASSVDWGGETQYF.

This clonotype occurred many times. This chain's CDR3 is CSARYGGYEQYF. For the CDR3, the DNA is TGCAGTGCTAGGTACGGGGGCTACGAGCAGTACTTC. V usage is TRBV20-1 and J usage is TRBJ2-7; possible D gene TRBD2, 6 bases. The CDR3 is 12 residues long. Germline V lookup: CDR1 DFQATT, CDR2 SNEGSKA (reference sequence). The V end lost 3 bases, the J end lost 3 bases, and 9 bases lay between the germline ends.

The table lists this clonotype with a few counts. The chain couples TRBV6-5 to TRBJ1-5; possibly TRBD1 for D (5 bases). This CDR3 region has 16 residues. CDR1 and CDR2 from the germline V gene are MNHEY and SVGAGI. Trimming shortened V by 6 bases and J by 2 bases, and 17 bases separated the two germline ends. Written as DNA, the CDR3 is TGTGCCAGCAGCGGGCAGGGCTCTTGGGGCAATCAGCCCCAGCATTTT. Encoded protein: CASSGQGSWGNQPQHF.

This clonotype was detected ten times or more. The V gene is TRBV29-1, the J gene TRBJ2-7, with 7 positions matching TRBD1. After removal of 4 bases from V and 5 bases from J, the junction contained 8 bases not matched to a gene. Per germline, CDR1 SQVTM and CDR2 ANQGSEA. The length of the CDR3 is 13 residues. The CDR3 loop reads CSVGVTGMNEQYF. The CDR3 coding sequence is TGCAGCGTTGGAGTGACAGGGATGAACGAGCAGTACTTC.

This clonotype was counted between two and nine times. This chain uses TRBV10-3 with TRBJ1-1; no definite D call. Germline-derived CDR1 and CDR2 are ENHRY and SYGVKD. The CDR3 loop spans 12 amino acids. V lost 11 bases and J lost 1, with 11 bases in between. In nucleotides, the CDR3 is TGTGCCGTCCGGGATCCGAACACTGAAGCTTTCTTT. This codes for CAVRDPNTEAFF.

This chain joins TRBV7-8 and TRBJ2-5; 7 bases align to TRBD1. Germline lookup yields CDR1 SGHVS and CDR2 FQNEAQ. The length of the CDR3 is 15 residues. The ends lost 5 bases at V and 5 bases at J; junction bases unmatched: 11. In nucleotides, the CDR3 is TGTGCCAGCAGCGCCAGACAGGGAAGAGATGAGACCCAGTACTTC. Protein product: CASSARQGRDETQYF.

This clonotype showed up just a few times. This chain links TRBV30 with TRBJ1-5, with D uncertain. The length of the CDR3 is 13 residues. The V end lost 0 bases, the J end lost 6 bases, and 9 bases lay between the germline ends. CDR1 is GTSNPN and CDR2 is SVGIG in the germline V gene (reference sequence). The CDR3, as DNA: TGTGCCTGGAGTGTAACCCCCAGTCAGCCCCAGCATTTT. This sequence encodes CAWSVTPSQPQHF. Full variable domain (remainder filled in from reference TRBV30 and TRBJ1-5): SQTIHQWPATLVQPVGSPLSLECTVEGTSNPNLYWYRQAAGRGLQLLFYSVGIGQISSEVPQNLSASRPQDRQFILSSKKLLLSDSGFYLCAWSVTPSQPQHFGDGTRLSIL.